This is a list of T cell receptor beta chains from one sample in a study of blood T cell repertoires in COVID-19. Method: immunoSEQ multiplex PCR; TCRdb's copy keeps in-frame clones and lacks some. The sample includes some 100,000 clones, just over 85% seen only once; the top ten take around 2%. Source material: peripheral blood. The origin of the receptors is a man aged 45-60 years with COVID-19, enrolled during active disease. CDR3s include the opening cysteine and the closing phenylalanine or tryptophan. D genes are given only for firm matches. The size entry is marked missing in some rows and otherwise reads once, few, many or a size class.

V gene: TRBV9; clone size: NA; J gene: TRBJ2-3; D gene: NA; CDR3 DNA: TGTGCCAGCAGCCGGGACACGAGCACAGATACGCAGTATTTT; CDR3 protein: CASSRDTSTDTQYF
V gene: TRBV5-4; clone size: once; J gene: TRBJ1-1; D gene: TRBD1; CDR3 DNA: TGTGCCAGCAGCTCGGCCTTGTCCCGGGACAGGGGGCGGGAAGCTTTCTTT; CDR3 protein: CASSSALSRDRGREAFF
V gene: TRBV5-4; clone size: NA; J gene: TRBJ1-6; D gene: TRBD1; CDR3 DNA: TGTGCCAGCAGCACCAACGCAGGGGGCGATAATTCACCCCTCCACTTT; CDR3 protein: CASSTNAGGDNSPLHF
V gene: TRBV2; clone size: NA; J gene: TRBJ2-2; D gene: TRBD1; CDR3 DNA: TGTGCCAGCAGTGGATGGGACAGGGTATACACCGGGGAGCTGTTTTTT; CDR3 protein: CASSGWDRVYTGELFF
V gene: TRBV5-4; clone size: NA; J gene: TRBJ2-7; D gene: NA; CDR3 DNA: TGTGCCAGCAGCCCTCCTTTCTCGCAGGGGAGAACCTACGAGCAGTACTTC; CDR3 protein: CASSPPFSQGRTYEQYF
V gene: TRBV6-6; clone size: NA; J gene: TRBJ1-4; D gene: NA; CDR3 DNA: TGTGCCAGCAACCCGGGGGGTACTAATGAAAAACTGTTTTTT; CDR3 protein: CASNPGGTNEKLFF
V gene: TRBV3-1/TRBV3-2; clone size: NA; J gene: TRBJ1-1; D gene: NA; CDR3 DNA: TGTGCCAGCAGCCAAGAGATGGGACACTTGGACACTGAAGCTTTCTTT; CDR3 protein: CASSQEMGHLDTEAFF
V gene: TRBV6-5; clone size: NA; J gene: TRBJ1-2; D gene: NA; CDR3 DNA: TGTGCCAGCAGTAGTCAGAACTATGGCTACACCTTC; CDR3 protein: CASSSQNYGYTF
V gene: TRBV14; clone size: NA; J gene: TRBJ1-2; D gene: NA; CDR3 DNA: TGTGCCAGCAGCCGGGACAACAATAACTATGGCTACACCTTC; CDR3 protein: CASSRDNNNYGYTF
V gene: TRBV29-1; clone size: NA; J gene: TRBJ1-2; D gene: TRBD1; CDR3 DNA: TGCAGCGTTGAGGACAGGATCGGTGGCTACACCTTC; CDR3 protein: CSVEDRIGGYTF
V gene: TRBV5-1; clone size: NA; J gene: TRBJ1-1; D gene: NA; CDR3 DNA: TGCGCCAGCAGGACCGGGACCGTCGGTTCCCAGGGGGCTTTCTTT; CDR3 protein: CASRTGTVGSQGAFF
V gene: TRBV7-8; clone size: NA; J gene: TRBJ1-6; D gene: TRBD1; CDR3 DNA: TGTGCCAGCAGCTTGGACGGACAGGGGATTAATTCACCCCTCCACTTT; CDR3 protein: CASSLDGQGINSPLHF
V gene: TRBV5-1; clone size: once; J gene: TRBJ2-3; D gene: NA; CDR3 DNA: TGCGCCAGCAGCTTGGCGGCAGCGAGCACAGATACGCAGTATTTT; CDR3 protein: CASSLAAASTDTQYF
V gene: TRBV5-1; clone size: NA; J gene: TRBJ1-1; D gene: NA; CDR3 DNA: TGCGCCAGCAGCTTGGAAGGGGGACGCCCCATGAACACTGAAGCTTTCTTT; CDR3 protein: CASSLEGGRPMNTEAFF
V gene: TRBV27; clone size: NA; J gene: TRBJ1-5; D gene: TRBD1; CDR3 DNA: TGTGCCAGCAGTTTTAACAGGGGAGGCAATCAGCCCCAGCATTTT; CDR3 protein: CASSFNRGGNQPQHF
V gene: TRBV30; clone size: NA; J gene: TRBJ2-7; D gene: NA; CDR3 DNA: TGTGCCTGGAGTCCCCCCGAGAATTACCTCGCCGAGCAGTACTTC; CDR3 protein: CAWSPPENYLAEQYF
V gene: TRBV28; clone size: once; J gene: TRBJ1-6; D gene: TRBD1; CDR3 DNA: TGTGCCAGCACCACCGGGACAGGGGGCGTTAATTCACCCCTCCACTTT; CDR3 protein: CASTTGTGGVNSPLHF
V gene: TRBV2; clone size: NA; J gene: TRBJ1-1; D gene: NA; CDR3 DNA: TGTGCCAGCAGGGTACAGGGAAGAGGGACTGAAGCTTTCTTT; CDR3 protein: CASRVQGRGTEAFF
V gene: TRBV4-1; clone size: NA; J gene: TRBJ2-7; D gene: TRBD1; CDR3 DNA: TGCGCCAGCAGCCAAGTGGGACAGCTACGGGAGCAGTACTTC; CDR3 protein: CASSQVGQLREQYF
V gene: TRBV7-9; clone size: NA; J gene: TRBJ1-1; D gene: NA; CDR3 DNA: TGTGCCAGCAGCGACCGGGACATGAACACTGAAGCTTTCTTT; CDR3 protein: CASSDRDMNTEAFF
V gene: TRBV19; clone size: few; J gene: TRBJ1-6; D gene: NA; CDR3 DNA: TGTGCCAGTAGTTCAATCTACGATTCACCCCTCCACTTT; CDR3 protein: CASSSIYDSPLHF
V gene: TRBV7-9; clone size: once; J gene: TRBJ1-2; D gene: NA; CDR3 DNA: TGTGCCAGCAGCCCTAACAGAAACTATGGCTACACCTTC; CDR3 protein: CASSPNRNYGYTF
V gene: TRBV6-4; clone size: NA; J gene: TRBJ2-3; D gene: TRBD2; CDR3 DNA: TGTGCCAGCAGTCTCCTAGCGGGGGATAGAGATACGCAGTATTTT; CDR3 protein: CASSLLAGDRDTQYF
V gene: TRBV28; clone size: NA; J gene: TRBJ1-6; D gene: TRBD1; CDR3 DNA: TGTGCCAGCAGTATGGGACAGGGTTATAATTCACCCCTCCACTTT; CDR3 protein: CASSMGQGYNSPLHF
V gene: TRBV15; clone size: once; J gene: TRBJ1-2; D gene: NA; CDR3 DNA: TGTGCCACCAGCAGCAGGGGTTCCTATGGCTACACCTTC; CDR3 protein: CATSSRGSYGYTF
V gene: TRBV24-1; clone size: NA; J gene: TRBJ1-1; D gene: NA; CDR3 DNA: TGTGCCACCAGTGATTTTGGCAACACTGAAGCTTTCTTT; CDR3 protein: CATSDFGNTEAFF
V gene: TRBV7-8; clone size: NA; J gene: TRBJ2-7; D gene: TRBD1; CDR3 DNA: TGTGCCAGCAGCTTAGTCGACAGGGGGTACGAGCAGTACTTC; CDR3 protein: CASSLVDRGYEQYF
V gene: TRBV7-6; clone size: once; J gene: TRBJ2-3; D gene: TRBD2; CDR3 DNA: TGTGCCAGCAGCTTGGCCGGGACTAGCAGCGGTACGCAGTATTTT; CDR3 protein: CASSLAGTSSGTQYF
V gene: TRBV15; clone size: NA; J gene: TRBJ1-1; D gene: NA; CDR3 DNA: TGTGCCACCAGCAGAGGGTTGACAGCCGCTGAAGCTTTCTTT; CDR3 protein: CATSRGLTAAEAFF
V gene: TRBV3-1/TRBV3-2; clone size: NA; J gene: TRBJ1-3; D gene: NA; CDR3 DNA: TGTGCCAGCAGCCAAGAATTAGCGGGGGGTACTGGAAACACCATATATTTT; CDR3 protein: CASSQELAGGTGNTIYF
V gene: TRBV6-5; clone size: NA; J gene: TRBJ2-1; D gene: TRBD1; CDR3 DNA: TGTGCCAGCCGGTCCTTGACAGGGTCATTGGATGAGCAGTTCTTC; CDR3 protein: CASRSLTGSLDEQFF
V gene: TRBV19; clone size: NA; J gene: TRBJ1-6; D gene: TRBD1; CDR3 DNA: TGTGCCAGTAGCTGGGACAGTACGAGCTCCTATAATTCACCCCTCCACTTT; CDR3 protein: CASSWDSTSSYNSPLHF
V gene: TRBV9; clone size: NA; J gene: TRBJ1-4; D gene: NA; CDR3 DNA: TGTGCCAGCAGCCCCCGGGGGGGATTGGAAAAACTGTTTTTT; CDR3 protein: CASSPRGGLEKLFF
V gene: TRBV2; clone size: once; J gene: TRBJ1-4; D gene: TRBD1; CDR3 DNA: TGTGCCAGCAGTGAGAGGGGGCTAGCTAATGAAAAACTGTTTTTT; CDR3 protein: CASSERGLANEKLFF
V gene: TRBV5-4; clone size: NA; J gene: TRBJ1-2; D gene: NA; CDR3 DNA: TGTGCCAGCAGCTGGCTTGACGGGAACTATGGCTACACCTTC; CDR3 protein: CASSWLDGNYGYTF
V gene: TRBV3-1/TRBV3-2; clone size: NA; J gene: TRBJ2-7; D gene: NA; CDR3 DNA: TGTGCCAGCAGCCAAAGGTCCAGGGGTGACGAGCAGTACTTC; CDR3 protein: CASSQRSRGDEQYF
V gene: TRBV9; clone size: NA; J gene: TRBJ1-4; D gene: NA; CDR3 DNA: TGTGCCAGCACCTCGGCGGGGTCAACTAATGAAAAACTGTTTTTT; CDR3 protein: CASTSAGSTNEKLFF
V gene: TRBV6-2/TRBV6-3; clone size: NA; J gene: TRBJ1-5; D gene: NA; CDR3 DNA: TGTGCCAGCAGTTATTACAGGTTTTATAGCAATCAGCCCCAGCATTTT; CDR3 protein: CASSYYRFYSNQPQHF
V gene: TRBV29-1; clone size: NA; J gene: TRBJ2-7; D gene: NA; CDR3 DNA: TGCAGCGTGTCGGACTACAGCTCCTACGAGCAGTACTTC; CDR3 protein: CSVSDYSSYEQYF
V gene: TRBV10-3; clone size: NA; J gene: TRBJ2-7; D gene: NA; CDR3 DNA: TGTGCCGCCTCCTCTGCGACAGAGCCGTTCCAGCAGTACTTC; CDR3 protein: CAASSATEPFQQYF
V gene: TRBV7-6; clone size: NA; J gene: TRBJ2-7; D gene: NA; CDR3 DNA: TGTGCCAGCAGCTTAGGGGGCGGGGACTCCTACGAGCAGTACTTC; CDR3 protein: CASSLGGGDSYEQYF
V gene: TRBV7-2; clone size: NA; J gene: TRBJ2-7; D gene: TRBD1; CDR3 DNA: TGTGCCAGCAGCCTAGAAGCAGGGGGTGGCTACGAGCAGTACTTC; CDR3 protein: CASSLEAGGGYEQYF